This T cell receptor beta chain comes out of a study of blood T cell repertoires in COVID-19. Profiled with immunoSEQ multiplex PCR; TCRdb holds only in-frame clones, not every one. The sample consists of some 310,000 clones, around 86% of them appearing once. CDR1 is SGHTA, CDR2 FQGNSA, per germline. The V segment lost 5 bases and the J segment 5 bases; nucleotides outside the gene matches: 9. This CDR3 is 15 amino acids long. What was sequenced was peripheral blood. This rearrangement joins TRBV7-2 to TRBJ2-1; 7 bases are a match to TRBD2. This receptor was identified in a middle-aged man with active or convalescent COVID-19. The CDR3 coding sequence is TGTGCCAGCAGCCTCCTGCGGGGGTATAACAATGAGCAGTTCTTC. This gives the protein CASSLLRGYNNEQFF.